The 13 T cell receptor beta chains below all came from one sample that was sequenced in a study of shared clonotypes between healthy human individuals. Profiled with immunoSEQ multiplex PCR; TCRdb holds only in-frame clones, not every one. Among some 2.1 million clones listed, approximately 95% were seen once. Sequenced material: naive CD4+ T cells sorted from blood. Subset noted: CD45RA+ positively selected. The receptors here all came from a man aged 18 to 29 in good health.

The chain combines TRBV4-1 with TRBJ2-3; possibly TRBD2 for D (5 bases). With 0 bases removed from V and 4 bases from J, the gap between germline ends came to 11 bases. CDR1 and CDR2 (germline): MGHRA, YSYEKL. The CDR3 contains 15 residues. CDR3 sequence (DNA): TGCGCCAGCAGCCAAGACGGCCTAGCCCCAGATACGCAGTATTTT. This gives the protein CASSQDGLAPDTQYF.

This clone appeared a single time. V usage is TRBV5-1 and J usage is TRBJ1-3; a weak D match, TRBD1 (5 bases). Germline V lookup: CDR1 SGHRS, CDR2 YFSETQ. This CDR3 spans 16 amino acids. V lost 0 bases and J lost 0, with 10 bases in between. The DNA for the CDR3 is TGCGCCAGCAGCTTGGAAGGGGTGGCCTCTGGAAACACCATATATTTT. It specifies CASSLEGVASGNTIYF. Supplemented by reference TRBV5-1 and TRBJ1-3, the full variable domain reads KAGVTQTPRYLIKTRGQQVTLSCSPISGHRSVSWYQQTPGQGLQFLFEYFSETQRNKGNFPGRFSGRQFSNSRSEMNVSTLELGDSALYLCASSLEGVASGNTIYFGEGSWLTVV.

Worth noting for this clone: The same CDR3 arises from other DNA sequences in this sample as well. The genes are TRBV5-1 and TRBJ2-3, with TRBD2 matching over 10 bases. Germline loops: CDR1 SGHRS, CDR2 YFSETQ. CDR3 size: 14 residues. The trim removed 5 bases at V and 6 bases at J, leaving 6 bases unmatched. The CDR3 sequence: CASRASGRTDTQYF. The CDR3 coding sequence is TGCGCCAGCAGGGCTAGCGGGAGAACGGATACGCAGTATTTT.

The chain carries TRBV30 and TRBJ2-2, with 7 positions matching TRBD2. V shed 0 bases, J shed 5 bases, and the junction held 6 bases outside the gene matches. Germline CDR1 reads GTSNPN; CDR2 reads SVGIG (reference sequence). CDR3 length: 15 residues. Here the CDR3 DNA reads TGTGCCTGGAGTGTACTCAGCGGGATAACCGGGGAGCTGTTTTTT. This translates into CAWSVLSGITGELFF.

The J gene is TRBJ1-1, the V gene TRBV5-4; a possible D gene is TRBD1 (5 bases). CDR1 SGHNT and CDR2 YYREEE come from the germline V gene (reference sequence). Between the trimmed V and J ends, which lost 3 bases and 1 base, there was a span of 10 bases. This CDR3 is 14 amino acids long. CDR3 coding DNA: TGTGCCAGCAGCTGGAGGGGAAGGAACACTGAAGCTTTCTTT. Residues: CASSWRGRNTEAFF.

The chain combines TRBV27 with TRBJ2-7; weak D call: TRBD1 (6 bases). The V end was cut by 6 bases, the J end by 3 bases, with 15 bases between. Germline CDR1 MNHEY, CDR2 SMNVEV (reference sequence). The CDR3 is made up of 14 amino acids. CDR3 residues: CASSVTGSIYEQYF. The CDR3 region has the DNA TGTGCCAGCAGCGTGACAGGTTCTATCTACGAGCAGTACTTC.

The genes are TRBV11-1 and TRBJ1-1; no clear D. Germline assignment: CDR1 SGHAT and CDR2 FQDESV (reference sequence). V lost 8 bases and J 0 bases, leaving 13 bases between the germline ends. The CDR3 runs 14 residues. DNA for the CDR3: TGTGCCAGCTCCCTAGACGGGTTGAACACTGAAGCTTTCTTT. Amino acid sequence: CASSLDGLNTEAFF.

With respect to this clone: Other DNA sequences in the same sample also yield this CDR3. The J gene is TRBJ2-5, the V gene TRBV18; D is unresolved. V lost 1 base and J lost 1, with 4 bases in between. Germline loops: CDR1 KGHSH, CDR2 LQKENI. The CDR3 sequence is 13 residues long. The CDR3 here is CASSPRGQETQYF. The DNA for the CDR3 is TGTGCCAGCTCACCACGAGGCCAAGAGACCCAGTACTTC.

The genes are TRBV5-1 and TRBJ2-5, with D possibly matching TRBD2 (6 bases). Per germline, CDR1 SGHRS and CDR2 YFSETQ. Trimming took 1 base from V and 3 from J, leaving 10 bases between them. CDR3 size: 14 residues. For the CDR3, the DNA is TGCGCCAGCAGCTTGTCTCGGAGGGAAGAGACCCAGTACTTC. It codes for CASSLSRREETQYF.

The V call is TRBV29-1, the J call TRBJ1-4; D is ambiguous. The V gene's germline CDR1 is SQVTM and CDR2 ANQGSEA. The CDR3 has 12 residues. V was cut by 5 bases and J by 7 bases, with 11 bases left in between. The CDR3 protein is CSVTVLGEKLFF. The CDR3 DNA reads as TGCAGCGTTACAGTGCTCGGTGAAAAACTGTTTTTT.

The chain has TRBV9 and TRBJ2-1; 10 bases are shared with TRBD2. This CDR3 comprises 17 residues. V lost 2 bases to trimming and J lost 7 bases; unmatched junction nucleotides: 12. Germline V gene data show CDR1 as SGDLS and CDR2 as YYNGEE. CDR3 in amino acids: CASSVLGASGSGNEQFF. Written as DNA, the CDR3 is TGTGCCAGCAGCGTGCTTGGGGCTAGCGGGAGTGGAAATGAGCAGTTCTTC. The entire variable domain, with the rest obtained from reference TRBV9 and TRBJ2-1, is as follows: DSGVTQTPKHLITATGQRVTLRCSPRSGDLSVYWYQQSLDQGLQFLIQYYNGEERAKGNILERFSAQQFPDLHSELNLSSLELGDSALYFCASSVLGASGSGNEQFFGPGTRLTVL.

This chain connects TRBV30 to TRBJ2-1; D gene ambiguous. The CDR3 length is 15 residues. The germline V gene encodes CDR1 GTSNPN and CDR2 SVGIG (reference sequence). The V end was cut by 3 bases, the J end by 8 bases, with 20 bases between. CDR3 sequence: CAWSVWAPGDYEQFF. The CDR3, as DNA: TGTGCCTGGAGCGTATGGGCCCCTGGGGATTATGAGCAGTTCTTC.

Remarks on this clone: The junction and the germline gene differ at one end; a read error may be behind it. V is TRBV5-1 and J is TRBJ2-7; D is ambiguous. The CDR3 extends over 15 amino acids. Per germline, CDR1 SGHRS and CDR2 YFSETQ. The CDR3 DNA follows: TGCGCCAGCAGCTTGGCCTTCATAAGTTCCTCCGAGCAGTACTTC. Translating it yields CASSLAFISSSEQYF.